This paragraph reports one TCR beta chain. Antigen unknown. This record comes from a study of cytomegalovirus exposure and HLA in healthy donors. It was with 60 Vbeta and 13 Jbeta primers that the PCR ran. Sequencing used immunoSEQ multiplex PCR; TCRdb keeps in-frame clones, though not all of them. The sample carries some 210,000 clones, around 87% recorded once. V lost 5 bases to trimming and J lost 7 bases; unmatched junction nucleotides: 9. The CDR3 has 15 residues. Germline lookup yields CDR1 MRHNA and CDR2 SNTAGT. The study's findings and limits: Several top significant clusters appeared, in a later analysis, to be linked to common viral pathogens. In a later analysis, specific HLA alleles were associated with approximately 16,000 TCR beta sequences at a 0.05 false discovery rate. Reports indicated that the classifier achieved high specificity and sensitivity in diagnosing cytomegalovirus status.

The source of this sequence is a man aged 25-45 years in good health and CMV-seronegative. Sequenced sample: PBMCs. This rearrangement joins TRBV6-4 to TRBJ2-1; 9 positions agree with TRBD2. DNA for the CDR3: TGTGCCAGCAGTTCCGGGACTAGCCGATCAAATGAGCAGTTCTTC. It yields the protein CASSSGTSRSNEQFF.